The 29 T cell receptor beta chains below all came from one sample that was sequenced in a study of neurological immune-mediated disorders (dated by TCRdb to about 2019). Preparation of the library involved 5' RACE. Data came from an Illumina HiSeq 2500. TCRdb cleaned the public reads at Q25 with fastp, built clones with MiXCR and kept in-frame beta chains. Each entry is one CDR3 protein sequence, shown with its most common DNA and genes. The sample contains approximately 30,000 distinct CDR3 sequences, approximately 5.3% of them found a single time. The ten top clones hold over 2% of the sample. Sequenced input: CD4+ T cells from blood. The receptors stem from a woman aged 45-65 years in good health.

This clonotype was seen many times. The rearrangement links TRBV20-1 to TRBJ1-2; 8 nucleotides agree with TRBD1. Germline lookup yields CDR1 DFQATT and CDR2 SNEGSKA (reference sequence). Unmatched junction bases numbered 9, after V lost 0 bases and J lost 0 bases. The CDR3 has 17 residues. As DNA, the CDR3 is TGCAGTGCTAGAGATCGCGGCAGGGGGCCGTCTAACTATGGCTACACCTTC. Translated: CSARDRGRGPSNYGYTF.

This clonotype is labeled medium-sized. J is TRBJ2-3 and V is TRBV20-1, with TRBD2 matching over 8 bases. The CDR3 sequence is 15 residues long. With V trimmed by 4 bases and J by 4 bases, 10 bases remained unmatched. Germline CDR1 DFQATT, CDR2 SNEGSKA (reference sequence). The CDR3 loop is CSATGGAGGADTQYF. DNA of the CDR3: TGCAGTGCTACCGGAGGGGCGGGGGGTGCAGATACGCAGTATTTT.

This clonotype has ten or more counts. The gene calls are TRBV20-1 and TRBJ2-1, with 8 bases lining up with TRBD1. J gave up 8 bases and V 5 bases, and 8 bases lay outside the gene matches. This CDR3 comprises 13 residues. The V gene's germline CDR1 is DFQATT and CDR2 SNEGSKA (reference sequence). The CDR3 protein is CSAPGQGVDEQFF. CDR3 bases: TGCAGTGCTCCCGGACAGGGTGTCGATGAGCAGTTCTTC.

A few counts support this clonotype. The V call is TRBV6-6, the J call TRBJ1-2, with 9 positions matching TRBD1. V lost 6 bases to trimming and J lost 6 bases; unmatched junction nucleotides: 5. Per germline, CDR1 MNHNY and CDR2 SVGAGI (reference sequence). The CDR3 extends over 13 amino acids. CDR3: CASRDRGFDGYTF. In DNA form, the CDR3 reads TGTGCCAGCAGGGACAGGGGATTTGATGGCTACACCTTC.

This clonotype was observed at least ten times. The chain employs TRBV5-1 and TRBJ1-1; weak D call: TRBD1 (6 bases). This CDR3 contains 14 residues. Trimming cost V 4 bases and J 0 bases, with 10 bases left between them. Germline V lookup: CDR1 SGHRS, CDR2 YFSETQ. CDR3 in amino acids: CASSTDSLNTEAFF. In nucleotides, the CDR3 is TGCGCCAGCAGCACGGACAGTCTGAACACTGAAGCTTTCTTT.

This clonotype was recorded many times. This chain joins TRBV20-1 and TRBJ1-5; D not resolved. V lost 3 bases to trimming and J lost 4 bases, with 7 bases between them. The CDR3 is made up of 12 amino acids. Germline values: CDR1 DFQATT, CDR2 SNEGSKA (reference sequence). The CDR3 coding sequence is TGCAGTGCTAGGCCTCCTAATCAGCCCCAGCATTTT. This translates into CSARPPNQPQHF.

This clonotype is classed as medium-sized. This chain connects TRBV29-1 to TRBJ2-1, with unresolved D. Trimming left V 0 bases short and J 5 bases short, with 8 bases between. CDR3 length equals 13 residues. Germline CDR1 SQVTM, CDR2 ANQGSEA. The CDR3 DNA reads TGCAGCGTTGAAGATGATCCTCACAATGAGCAGTTCTTC. It yields the protein CSVEDDPHNEQFF.

Regarding this clonotype: Its ends do not fully match the called genes, so a read error is possible. V is TRBV5-1 and J is TRBJ1-1; possible D gene TRBD1, 5 bases. The germline CDR1 and CDR2 sequences are SGHRS and YFSETQ. There are 13 residues in the CDR3. The CDR3 sequence is CASSLHRDAEAFF. CDR3 sequence (DNA): TGTGCCAGCAGCTTACACCGGGACGCTGAAGCTTTCTTT.

This clonotype was seen ten or more times. In DNA form, the CDR3 reads TGTGCCAGCAGTTCACAGGGGAGGGGCTATAGCAATCAGCCCCAGCATTTT. Protein sequence: CASSSQGRGYSNQPQHF. The chain links TRBV28 to TRBJ1-5; 7 bases align to TRBD1. Germline lookup yields CDR1 MDHEN and CDR2 SYDVKM. Trimming at V came to 4 bases and at J to 0 bases, leaving 9 bases not matched to a gene. The CDR3 is 17 residues long.

This clonotype was counted ten times or more. The chain links TRBV29-1 to TRBJ1-1; D may be TRBD1 (5 bases). This CDR3 contains 14 residues. The germline V gene has CDR1 SQVTM and CDR2 ANQGSEA. Trimming removed 6 bases from V and 0 bases from J, with 14 bases in between. This CDR3 is CSVTGLFMNTEAFF. The DNA for the CDR3 is TGCAGCGTCACGGGACTTTTTATGAACACTGAAGCTTTCTTT.

This clonotype was observed many times. The chain combines TRBV27 with TRBJ1-5, with unresolved D. V was trimmed by 3 bases and J by 4 bases, leaving 4 bases between them. Germline CDR1 reads MNHEY; CDR2 reads SMNVEV (reference sequence). This CDR3 contains 12 residues. Here the CDR3 DNA reads TGTGCCAGCAGTTTCAGGAATCAGCCCCAGCATTTT. This encodes CASSFRNQPQHF.

This clonotype was seen ten or more times. The rearrangement links TRBV12-5 to TRBJ2-1, with 9 bases aligning to TRBD2. Germline CDR1 LGHNT, CDR2 FRNRAP. The CDR3 totals 17 residues. V lost 5 bases to trimming and J lost 1 base; unmatched junction nucleotides: 9. The CDR3 DNA is TGTGCTAGTGGTGAGCGGGGGGACTCGCTATCCTACAATGAGCAGTTCTTC. This encodes CASGERGDSLSYNEQFF.

This clonotype was seen repeatedly, ten times or more. V and J are TRBV2 and TRBJ2-3; TRBD2 agrees at 12 bases. Trimming cost V 6 bases and J 1 base; bases outside gene matches: 2. CDR1 and CDR2 from the germline V gene are SNHLY and FYNNEI. The length of the CDR3 is 15 residues. The CDR3 DNA reads TGTGCCAGCAGGAGGACTAGCGGGGGCACAGATACGCAGTATTTT. This translates into CASRRTSGGTDTQYF.

This clonotype has at least ten counts. The V gene is TRBV5-1, the J gene TRBJ2-3, with 10 bases identical to TRBD2. The CDR3 contains 14 residues. The junction had 7 bases not matched to a gene; V was cut back by 8 bases and J by 4 bases. Per the germline V gene, CDR1 is SGHRS and CDR2 is YFSETQ. The CDR3, as DNA: TGCGCCAGTCAAATAGCGGGGGGCCCAGATACGCAGTATTTT. Translated: CASQIAGGPDTQYF.

Many counts were recorded for this clonotype. The rearrangement uses TRBV5-1 and TRBJ2-2, with D perhaps TRBD1 (6 bases). Germline V gene sequence: CDR1 SGHRS, CDR2 YFSETQ. Trimming pared 5 bases from V and 1 base from J, leaving 9 bases between. The CDR3 extends over 14 amino acids. The CDR3 protein is CASSPTGNTGELFF. The CDR3 DNA sequence: TGCGCCAGCAGTCCGACAGGGAACACCGGGGAGCTGTTTTTT.

This clonotype has at least ten counts. This sequence joins TRBV7-2 and TRBJ1-5, with D perhaps matching TRBD1 (6 bases). Per the germline V gene, CDR1 is SGHTA and CDR2 is FQGNSA. The CDR3 runs to 15 residues. Trimming stripped 5 bases from V and 1 base from J, with 12 bases between. The CDR3 DNA sequence: TGTGCCAGCAGCCCCCTTGGACAGAGCAATCAGCCCCAGCATTTT. Protein product: CASSPLGQSNQPQHF.

The chain carries TRBV5-4 and TRBJ2-2; TRBD1 or TRBD2 may be the D gene (5 bases each). This CDR3 is built from 13 residues. V was trimmed by 0 bases and J by 11 bases, leaving 11 bases between them. The V gene's germline CDR1 is SGHNT and CDR2 YYREEE (reference sequence). The CDR3 sequence is CASSLEGTSELFF. In DNA form, the CDR3 reads TGTGCCAGCAGCTTGGAGGGGACCTCTGAGCTGTTTTTT.

The table lists this clonotype with many counts. This rearrangement joins TRBV5-5 to TRBJ2-2, with D perhaps TRBD2 (5 bases). The CDR3 is 15 residues long. V shed 1 base and J shed 6 bases, with 13 bases lying between them. The germline CDR1 and CDR2 sequences are SGHKS and YYEKEE (reference sequence). This CDR3 is CASSLLISAAGELFF. The CDR3 coding sequence is TGTGCCAGCAGCTTGTTGATTAGCGCGGCCGGGGAGCTGTTTTTT.

Ten or more counts support this clonotype. V and J are TRBV4-1 and TRBJ2-3; 9 bases are a match to TRBD1. The junction had 15 bases not matched to a gene; V was cut back by 4 bases and J by 4 bases. Per germline, CDR1 MGHRA and CDR2 YSYEKL. CDR3 length: 18 residues. The CDR3 DNA follows: TGCGCCAGCAGCCTCCACCACCGACAGGGGGGATCGGCAGATACGCAGTATTTT. Its protein is CASSLHHRQGGSADTQYF.

This clonotype has a count of ten or more. V is TRBV10-3 and J is TRBJ2-7; D might be TRBD1 (6 bases). Looked up from germline, CDR1 is ENHRY and CDR2 is SYGVKD. Trimming took 10 bases from V and 3 from J, leaving 16 bases between them. The CDR3 sequence is 13 residues long. CDR3 sequence (DNA): TGTGCCACTTTGGTCCCAGGGGACTACGAGCAGTACTTC. It is translated as CATLVPGDYEQYF.

In this sample, this clonotype turned up many times. V gene TRBV7-2 combines with J gene TRBJ1-1; 8 bases map to TRBD1. V trimming: 5 bases; J trimming: 6 bases; junction bases outside the gene matches: 8. Germline CDR1 and CDR2: SGHTA and FQGNSA. There are 14 residues in the CDR3. In DNA form, the CDR3 reads TGTGCCAGCAGCCCGCGGACAGGGAAGGCTGAAGCTTTCTTT. It specifies CASSPRTGKAEAFF.

The J gene is TRBJ1-2, the V gene TRBV28; 9 bases agree with TRBD1. Germline CDR1 MDHEN, CDR2 SYDVKM. This CDR3 is 16 amino acids long. Trimming removed 10 bases from V and 4 bases from J; junction bases left unmatched: 16. The CDR3 here is CAIPVPGTGIGYGYTF. In DNA form, the CDR3 reads TGTGCCATTCCTGTCCCCGGGACAGGGATAGGCTATGGCTACACCTTC.

This clonotype was seen repeatedly, ten times or more. The chain couples TRBV6-2 or TRBV6-3 to TRBJ1-2, with D possibly being TRBD1 (6 bases). CDR3 length equals 13 residues. Between the trimmed V and J ends, which lost 6 bases and 8 bases, there was a span of 16 bases. Germline assignment: CDR1 MNHEY and CDR2 SVGEGT. CDR3 nucleotides: TGTGCCAGCAGACGAGGAGGGGGAAAAGGCTACACCTTC. It encodes CASRRGGGKGYTF.

Many counts were recorded for this clonotype. This rearrangement joins TRBV6-1 to TRBJ2-3; D perhaps matches TRBD1 (7 bases). The CDR3 extends over 14 amino acids. The germline V gene has CDR1 MNHNS and CDR2 SASEGT. V lost 7 bases and J 4 bases, leaving 15 bases between the germline ends. CDR3 DNA sequence: TGTGCCAGCAAGCACAGGGGAGGCCCAGATACGCAGTATTTT. This gives the protein CASKHRGGPDTQYF.

This clonotype was detected many times. This sequence joins TRBV4-1 and TRBJ1-6; the D gene is possibly TRBD1 (6 bases). This CDR3 has 16 amino acids. CDR1 is MGHRA, CDR2 YSYEKL, per germline. V was pared by 8 bases and J by 6 bases, with 20 bases between. CDR3 in DNA: TGCGCCAGCGAAACAGGGTCGGGGGGTGGTAATTCACCCCTCCACTTT. Its translation: CASETGSGGGNSPLHF.

This clonotype was recorded many times. This rearrangement joins TRBV6-6 to TRBJ2-7, with D possibly being TRBD2 (5 bases). Germline V gene data show CDR1 as MNHNY and CDR2 as SVGAGI (reference sequence). Between the trimmed V and J ends, which lost 0 bases and 6 bases, there was a span of 6 bases. The CDR3 has 12 residues. This CDR3 reads CASSYSGVEQYF. CDR3 sequence (DNA): TGTGCCAGCAGTTACTCCGGGGTCGAGCAGTACTTC.

The sample holds many counts of this clonotype. CDR3 DNA sequence: TGCAGTGCTAGAGATTTAGTGAGCGACAGGGCTAATCAGCCCCAGCATTTT. It translates to CSARDLVSDRANQPQHF. The chain is built from TRBV20-1 and TRBJ1-5; TRBD1 aligns across 7 bases. Trimming removed 0 bases from V and 4 bases from J; junction bases left unmatched: 12. From germline, CDR1 is DFQATT and CDR2 SNEGSKA (reference sequence). There are 17 residues in the CDR3.

This clonotype was observed a few times. V and J are TRBV5-4 and TRBJ2-1, with D tentatively TRBD2 (6 bases). V was trimmed by 0 bases and J by 10 bases, leaving 17 bases between them. The CDR3 totals 15 residues. The germline V gene encodes CDR1 SGHNT and CDR2 YYREEE (reference sequence). As DNA, the CDR3 is TGTGCCAGCAGCTTGGCCGGGGGAAATATAAGGGAGCAGTTCTTC. It translates to CASSLAGGNIREQFF.

This clonotype was observed at least ten times. The CDR3 DNA follows: TGTGCCAGCTCACAACTCCCGACAGGAACGAACACTGAAGCTTTCTTT. It yields the protein CASSQLPTGTNTEAFF. V is TRBV18 and J is TRBJ1-1; maybe TRBD1 (6 bases). Deletions cut 4 bases from V and 1 base from J, with 16 bases between. This CDR3 has 16 amino acids. Per the germline V gene, CDR1 is KGHSH and CDR2 is LQKENI.